The source of this T cell receptor beta chain is a study of blood T cell repertoires in COVID-19. The table came from immunoSEQ multiplex PCR; TCRdb's copy has only in-frame clones and leaves some out. Of fewer than 500,000 clones detected, roughly 90% appear once; the ten largest clones hold 0.65% to 1%. Deletions cut 1 base from V and 0 bases from J, with 11 bases between. Germline V lookup: CDR1 SGHNT, CDR2 YYREEE (reference sequence). The CDR3 contains 17 residues. The origin of this receptor is a man aged 18 to 30 with COVID-19, enrolled during active disease. The sequencing input was peripheral blood. The V call is TRBV5-4, the J call TRBJ1-6; the D is unclear. CDR3 coding DNA: TGTGCCAGCAGCTTGTCAGGTTCCGCCTCCTATAATTCACCCCTCCACTTT. Amino acids: CASSLSGSASYNSPLHF.